A selection of T cell receptor beta chains follows, all from one sample in a study of Ad26.COV2.S vaccination and SARS-CoV-2 variants. Only in-frame clones appear in the TCRdb table, and some are missing; sequencing was by immunoSEQ multiplex PCR. The sample holds approximately 420,000 clones, around 89% seen once. The sequencing used peripheral blood, collected in a trial of Ad26.COV2.S vaccine versus placebo. Receptors were obtained from a person between 18 and 59 years old who received the Ad26.COV2.S COVID-19 vaccine or a placebo. Each CDR3 is given with its conserved first and last residue. The D gene is left open where the match is weak. Clone size, where shown, is once, few, many, or a class for clones that have expanded.

TRBJ2-1 | TRBV28 | - | - | 16 | CASSSPGTDVIGEQFF | TGTGCCAGCAGTTCTCCCGGGACCGACGTTATAGGTGAGCAGTTCTTC
TRBJ2-7 | TRBV12-3/TRBV12-4 | - | - | 11 | CASSLIYEQYF | TGTGCCAGCAGTTTAATATACGAGCAGTACTTC
TRBJ2-7 | TRBV6-6 | - | - | 15 | CASSLGRGSAYEQYF | TGTGCCAGCAGTTTAGGAAGGGGGTCAGCCTACGAGCAGTACTTC
TRBJ2-2 | TRBV3-1/TRBV3-2 | - | - | 17 | CASSQGIGGPGTGELFF | TGTGCCAGCAGCCAAGGGATCGGGGGCCCGGGCACCGGGGAGCTGTTTTTT
TRBJ1-1 | TRBV7-9 | - | - | 14 | CASSSGLGNTEAFF | TGTGCCAGCAGCTCAGGGTTAGGGAACACTGAAGCTTTCTTT
TRBJ2-2 | TRBV9 | - | TRBD2 | 16 | CASSTSSGRNTGELFF | TGTGCCAGCAGCACATCCAGCGGGAGGAACACCGGGGAGCTGTTTTTT
TRBJ2-7 | TRBV4-1 | - | - | 15 | CASSRGQPRAYEQYF | TGCGCCAGCAGCCGAGGACAACCGAGGGCCTACGAGCAGTACTTC
TRBJ2-3 | TRBV28 | - | - | 16 | CASRTGTPASTDTQYF | TGTGCCAGCAGGACCGGGACCCCAGCTAGCACAGATACGCAGTATTTT
TRBJ1-5 | TRBV5-4 | - | - | 16 | CASSLGGGADNQPQHF | TGTGCCAGCAGCTTGGGAGGGGGGGCTGACAATCAGCCCCAGCATTTT
TRBJ1-4 | TRBV7-9 | - | - | 14 | CASNIAGADEKLFF | TGTGCCAGCAACATAGCTGGGGCCGATGAAAAACTGTTTTTT
TRBJ1-2 | TRBV2 | - | - | 14 | CASSQQTGSRGGTF | TGTGCCAGCAGCCAACAGACAGGATCAAGGGGTGGAACCTTC
TRBJ1-3 | TRBV5-4 | - | - | 15 | CASSGFGEAGNTIYF | TGTGCCAGCAGTGGCTTTGGGGAGGCTGGAAACACCATATATTTT
TRBJ2-7 | TRBV6-2/TRBV6-3 | - | - | 11 | CASSPDYEQYF | TGTGCCAGCAGCCCAGACTACGAGCAGTACTTC
TRBJ2-7 | TRBV28 | - | TRBD1 | 15 | CASSLTTGVDGEQYF | TGTGCCAGCAGTTTAACGACAGGGGTTGACGGCGAGCAGTACTTC
TRBJ1-1 | TRBV4-2 | - | TRBD1 | 15 | CASRRAGGRNTEAFF | TGTGCCAGCAGGAGGGCAGGGGGCCGGAACACTGAAGCTTTCTTT
TRBJ1-2 | TRBV7-9 | few | - | 13 | CASSLDQAGGYTF | TGTGCCAGCAGCTTGGACCAGGCGGGAGGCTACACCTTC
TRBJ1-5 | TRBV6-5 | - | - | 16 | CASSYYGRGGNQPQHF | TGTGCCAGCAGTTACTACGGGCGGGGTGGCAATCAGCCCCAGCATTTT
TRBJ1-2 | TRBV7-2 | - | - | 18 | CASSLDAASYAEAYGYTF | TGTGCCAGCAGCTTAGATGCAGCCAGTTACGCGGAGGCGTATGGCTACACCTTC
TRBJ2-1 | TRBV18 | - | TRBD2 | 16 | CASSPPLAGLYNEQFF | TGTGCCAGCTCACCACCGCTAGCGGGGTTATACAATGAGCAGTTCTTC
TRBJ2-2 | TRBV29-1 | - | - | 14 | CSVEEQGPTGELFF | TGCAGCGTTGAAGAACAGGGTCCCACCGGGGAGCTGTTTTTT
TRBJ1-5 | TRBV12-2 | - | - | 15 | CASRLEGLSNQPQHF | TGTGCAAGTCGCTTAGAGGGCCTTAGCAATCAGCCCCAGCATTTT
TRBJ2-3 | TRBV19 | - | - | 14 | CASSIPSGMDTQYF | TGTGCCAGTAGTATCCCCTCCGGGATGGATACGCAGTATTTT
TRBJ2-4 | TRBV7-2 | - | TRBD1 | 16 | CASSLGQGLGLGIQYF | TGTGCCAGCAGCTTAGGACAGGGATTGGGTCTTGGCATTCAGTACTTC
TRBJ1-2 | TRBV7-9 | - | TRBD1 | 15 | CASSPDREVNYGYTF | TGTGCCAGCAGCCCGGACAGGGAGGTTAACTATGGCTACACCTTC
TRBJ2-5 | TRBV4-3 | - | - | 14 | CASSRSGAEETQYF | TGCGCCAGCAGCCGATCGGGGGCTGAGGAGACCCAGTACTTC
TRBJ1-5 | TRBV28 | few | - | 12 | CASSTRAGSQHF | TGTGCCAGCAGTACTCGGGCGGGAAGCCAGCATTTT
TRBJ1-4 | TRBV30 | - | - | 14 | CAWSWGGTNEKLFF | TGTGCCTGGAGTTGGGGGGGGACAAATGAAAAACTGTTTTTT
TRBJ2-7 | TRBV10-3 | - | TRBD2 | 12 | CAIRRGNDEQYF | TGTGCCATACGGCGGGGGAACGACGAGCAGTACTTC
TRBJ1-2 | TRBV7-3 | - | - | 15 | CASSPSRRTNYGYTF | TGTGCCAGCAGCCCGTCAAGGAGGACTAACTATGGCTACACCTTC
TRBJ2-4 | TRBV9 | - | TRBD1 | 16 | CASSVGGQMTKNIQYF | TGTGCCAGCAGCGTTGGGGGACAGATGACCAAAAACATTCAGTACTTC
TRBJ2-7 | TRBV7-9 | - | - | 14 | CASSLDALTHEQYF | TGTGCCAGCAGCCTAGATGCGCTGACTCACGAGCAGTACTTC
TRBJ1-1 | TRBV5-6 | - | - | 18 | CASSPDFVLGDPYTEAFF | TGTGCCAGCAGCCCGGACTTCGTTCTGGGGGACCCTTACACTGAAGCTTTCTTT